This T cell receptor (beta chain) was recovered during a study of T cell clonality in common variable immunodeficiency. The sample holds many counts of this clone. Its specificity is unknown. The observed sequence ends 3 residues before the CDR3 terminus, with the missing tail filled in from the germline J gene. Donors gave roughly 4.5 to 9 ml heparinized peripheral whole blood. General observations from the study: Patient heterogeneity in the CVID cohort limited correlations between repertoire features and clinical complications. Common variable immunodeficiency TCR beta sequences reportedly had fewer deletions and N-nucleotide insertions.

This CDR3 is 14 amino acids long. The V gene end was trimmed by 8 bases and the J gene end by 3 bases; junction bases not matched to a gene: 11. Germline CDR1 is SQVTM and CDR2 is ANQGSEA. Generated by immunoSEQ multiplex PCR, the TCRdb table keeps only in-frame clones and is missing some. This sample comprises about 52,000 clones, none seen once only. The sequencing input was peripheral blood mononuclear cells. The rearrangement links TRBV29-1 to TRBJ2-7; TRBD2 matches at 9 bases. The sequence was collected from a person aged 18 to 69 in good health. The CDR3 loop is CSPFSGRSYYEQYF. The sequenced part of the CDR3 DNA is TGCAGCCCTTTCAGCGGGAGGTCTTACTACGAG.